These 28 T cell receptor beta chains were sequenced from one sample in a study of identifying expanded T cells in peripheral blood. Sequenced by immunoSEQ multiplex PCR; TCRdb stores in-frame clones only, minus some. The sample holds 130,000 or so clones, about four fifths seen once. The specimen sequenced was blood. All receptors derive from a person aged 18-70 years in good health.

This chain links TRBV11-2 with TRBJ1-1; no firm D call. There are 12 residues in the CDR3. Germline assignment: CDR1 SGHAT and CDR2 FQNNGV. Trimming removed 5 bases at V and 5 bases at J, with 9 bases between. The CDR3 DNA reads as TGTGCCAGCAGCCGTGGAGGGACTGAAGCTTTCTTT. The encoded protein is CASSRGGTEAFF.

This clone has only one observation. This sequence joins TRBV18 and TRBJ2-3, with D possibly matching TRBD1 (6 bases). This CDR3 is built from 14 residues. Trimming pared 2 bases from V and 4 bases from J, leaving 10 bases between. Germline V gene data show CDR1 as KGHSH and CDR2 as LQKENI. This CDR3 is CASSPGTQADTQYF. For the CDR3, the DNA is TGTGCCAGCTCACCAGGGACACAGGCAGATACGCAGTATTTT.

This CDR3 is CASSGGRIGNTIYF. In nucleotides, the CDR3 is TGTGCCAGCAGTGGGGGACGGATTGGAAACACCATATATTTT. The genes are TRBV6-1 and TRBJ1-3; D is perhaps TRBD1 (5 bases). This CDR3 region has 14 residues. Trimming removed 4 bases at V and 3 bases at J, with 10 bases between. Germline values: CDR1 MNHNS, CDR2 SASEGT.

The V call is TRBV11-3, the J call TRBJ1-3; tentative D call: TRBD1 (5 bases). Germline-derived CDR1 and CDR2 are SGHNT and YENEEA. The V end lost 2 bases, the J end lost 2 bases, and 10 bases lay between the germline ends. This CDR3 is built from 15 residues. As DNA, the CDR3 is TGTGCCAGCAGCTTATCCAGGGACCCTGGAAACACCATATATTTT. Translated, it gives CASSLSRDPGNTIYF.

The chain couples TRBV27 to TRBJ1-5; D possibly corresponds to TRBD1 (5 bases). CDR1 and CDR2 from the germline V gene are MNHEY and SMNVEV (reference sequence). V lost 4 bases and J 2 bases, leaving 9 bases between the germline ends. The CDR3 has 14 residues. The CDR3, as DNA: TGTGCCAGCAGTTCGCTGGGGGGCAATCAGCCCCAGCATTTT. Translated: CASSSLGGNQPQHF.

The chain recombines TRBV15 with TRBJ1-4; TRBD1 might be the D (5 bases). Trimming shortened V by 7 bases and J by 8 bases, and 14 bases separated the two germline ends. The CDR3 has 13 amino acids. In germline, CDR1 is LNHNV, CDR2 YYDKDF (reference sequence). The CDR3 sequence: CATKAGMGEKLFF. CDR3 sequence (DNA): TGTGCCACCAAGGCAGGGATGGGGGAAAAACTGTTTTTT.

The V gene is TRBV10-3, the J gene TRBJ1-2, with D perhaps TRBD1 (5 bases). CDR1 is ENHRY and CDR2 is SYGVKD in the germline V gene. Trimming left V 6 bases short and J 8 bases short, with 16 bases between. The length of the CDR3 is 13 residues. The CDR3 loop is CAISIGTTGGYTF. The CDR3 DNA follows: TGTGCCATCAGCATCGGGACCACGGGGGGCTACACCTTC.

The chain links TRBV5-1 to TRBJ1-6, with D possibly TRBD1 on 6 matching bases. The germline V gene has CDR1 SGHRS and CDR2 YFSETQ. The CDR3 covers 16 residues. Trimming shortened V by 0 bases and J by 8 bases, and 15 bases separated the two germline ends. The CDR3 coding sequence is TGCGCCAGCAGCTTGGCTTGGCAGAACAGGGATTCACCCCTCCACTTT. Amino acid sequence: CASSLAWQNRDSPLHF.

This clone occurred once. The genes are TRBV10-3 and TRBJ1-6; unclear D gene. Germline V gives CDR1 ENHRY, CDR2 SYGVKD. The CDR3 extends over 16 amino acids. V was clipped by 3 bases and J by 4 bases, with 13 bases between them. In nucleotides, the CDR3 is TGTGCCATCAGTGATCGGGGATCCGATTATAATTCACCCCTCCACTTT. Translation gives CAISDRGSDYNSPLHF.

The genes are TRBV7-8 and TRBJ2-3; 9 nucleotides align to TRBD2. The CDR3 length is 15 residues. Trimming removed 5 bases from V and 7 bases from J; junction bases left unmatched: 10. Germline V gives CDR1 SGHVS, CDR2 FQNEAQ. The CDR3 DNA reads TGTGCCAGCAGCCCCAGGGCTAGCGGGGCCCATACGCAGTATTTT. This gives the protein CASSPRASGAHTQYF.

The chain combines TRBV6-5 with TRBJ1-1; 9 bases are shared with TRBD1. The CDR3 has 14 amino acids. Trimming removed 2 bases from V and 5 bases from J; junction bases left unmatched: 3. Germline lookup yields CDR1 MNHEY and CDR2 SVGAGI. The CDR3, as DNA: TGTGCCAGCAGTTACGGACAGGGGAGGACTGAAGCTTTCTTT. Translating gives CASSYGQGRTEAFF.

This clone was observed a single time. Here the CDR3 DNA reads TGTGCCAGCAGCCTGACAGATAGAGACACCGGGGAGCTGTTTTTT. Protein: CASSLTDRDTGELFF. The chain links TRBV11-2 to TRBJ2-2; TRBD1 might be the D (5 bases). Germline assignment: CDR1 SGHAT and CDR2 FQNNGV. The CDR3 length is 15 residues. Trimming pared 5 bases from V and 3 bases from J, leaving 13 bases between.

The V gene is TRBV7-3, the J gene TRBJ1-5; D is unclear. CDR1 SGHTA and CDR2 FQGTGA come from the germline V gene. The CDR3 has 12 amino acids. The V end was cut by 5 bases, the J end by 5 bases, with 7 bases between. Written as DNA, the CDR3 is TGTGCCAGCAGCCCGAGTTATCAGCCCCAGCATTTT. Amino acids: CASSPSYQPQHF.

The chain is built from TRBV19 and TRBJ1-2; D uncertain. V shed 3 bases and J shed 6 bases, with 8 bases lying between them. This CDR3 is built from 12 residues. The germline V gene has CDR1 LNHDA and CDR2 SQIVND (reference sequence). The CDR3 bases are TGTGCCAGTAGTATCGGAGGAGATGGCTACACCTTC. It specifies CASSIGGDGYTF.

This clone was observed a few times. The V call is TRBV5-4, the J call TRBJ2-1; D is undetermined. Trimming stripped 0 bases from V and 4 bases from J, with 8 bases between. The CDR3 contains 14 residues. Germline assignment: CDR1 SGHNT and CDR2 YYREEE (reference sequence). The CDR3 spells CASSLDWKYNEQFF. The CDR3 coding sequence is TGTGCCAGCAGCTTGGATTGGAAGTACAATGAGCAGTTCTTC.

The chain is built from TRBV5-5 and TRBJ1-2; D uncertain. The CDR3 sequence is 14 residues long. Trimming took off 1 base at V and 4 bases at J, with 11 bases between the two ends. In germline, CDR1 is SGHKS, CDR2 YYEKEE (reference sequence). The CDR3 is CASSLRQSLYGYTF. CDR3 in DNA: TGTGCCAGCAGCTTGCGGCAGAGCCTCTATGGCTACACCTTC.

This chain joins TRBV15 and TRBJ2-3; 8 bases line up with TRBD1. Looked up from germline, CDR1 is LNHNV and CDR2 is YYDKDF (reference sequence). This CDR3 spans 15 amino acids. V shed 0 bases, J shed 6 bases, and the junction held 5 bases outside the gene matches. CDR3 sequence reads: CATSREGQVRDTQYF. The CDR3 bases are TGTGCCACCAGCAGAGAGGGACAGGTCCGGGATACGCAGTATTTT.

This chain connects TRBV5-4 to TRBJ1-1; D gene ambiguous. The CDR3 totals 14 residues. Germline lookup yields CDR1 SGHNT and CDR2 YYREEE (reference sequence). The germline V and J ends were trimmed by 2 bases and 2 bases, with 10 bases remaining between them. This chain's CDR3 is CASSFLSQNTEAFF. The CDR3 bases are TGTGCCAGCAGCTTTCTATCCCAAAACACTGAAGCTTTCTTT.

CDR3 protein: CASGLGLGGTEAFF. In DNA, the CDR3 is TGTGCTAGTGGTTTGGGGTTGGGGGGCACTGAAGCTTTCTTT. This chain joins TRBV12-5 and TRBJ1-1; a possible D gene is TRBD1 (5 bases). The V and J ends lost 1 base and 4 bases respectively, with 10 bases between them. Germline CDR1 is LGHNT and CDR2 is FRNRAP. The CDR3 sequence is 14 residues long.

The chain recombines TRBV6-5 with TRBJ1-5; D perhaps matches TRBD1 (5 bases). The CDR3 length is 14 residues. Germline V gene data show CDR1 as MNHEY and CDR2 as SVGAGI. V lost 6 bases, J lost 4 bases, and 13 bases lay in between. The CDR3 region is CASRQALINQPQHF. Written as DNA, the CDR3 is TGTGCCAGCAGACAGGCATTGATAAATCAGCCCCAGCATTTT.

The V gene is TRBV29-1, the J gene TRBJ2-6; no firm D call. Germline assignment: CDR1 SQVTM and CDR2 ANQGSEA. The CDR3 loop spans 13 amino acids. V lost 4 bases and J 4 bases, leaving 8 bases between the germline ends. The CDR3 spells CSVGRIGANVLTF. The CDR3 region has the DNA TGCAGCGTTGGACGGATAGGGGCCAACGTCCTGACTTTC.

This clone has just a few counts. This chain joins TRBV19 and TRBJ1-5; TRBD1 agrees at 10 bases. The CDR3 contains 16 residues. Germline CDR1 reads LNHDA; CDR2 reads SQIVND (reference sequence). Losses at the gene ends were 5 bases for V and 4 bases for J; bases not matched to a gene: 8. The CDR3 is CASSHRDRGRNQPQHF. The CDR3 DNA is TGTGCCAGTAGTCACCGGGACAGGGGTCGAAATCAGCCCCAGCATTTT. Together with reference TRBV19 and TRBJ1-5, the CDR3 gives the full variable domain: DGGITQSPKYLFRKEGQNVTLSCEQNLNHDAMYWYRQDPGQGLRLIYYSQIVNDFQKGDIAEGYSVSREKKESFPLTVTSAQKNPTAFYLCASSHRDRGRNQPQHFGDGTRLSIL.

The chain joins TRBV28 to TRBJ2-3; 10 nucleotides align to TRBD2. CDR1 and CDR2 from the germline V gene are MDHEN and SYDVKM. This CDR3 has 15 amino acids. Losses at the gene ends were 6 bases for V and 1 base for J; bases not matched to a gene: 4. As DNA, the CDR3 is TGTGCCAGCAGCCCCACTAGCGGGGGCACAGATACGCAGTATTTT. Translated: CASSPTSGGTDTQYF.

This chain links TRBV4-3 with TRBJ1-4; the D gene is possibly TRBD1 (6 bases). The CDR3 length is 16 residues. V lost 1 base and J 5 bases, leaving 14 bases between the germline ends. From germline, CDR1 is LGHNA and CDR2 YSLEER. CDR3 sequence reads: CASSQGVGQGNEKLFF. DNA of the CDR3: TGCGCCAGCAGCCAAGGTGTAGGGCAGGGGAATGAAAAACTGTTTTTT.

This rearrangement joins TRBV19 to TRBJ2-6; D is unclear. Germline-derived CDR1 and CDR2 are LNHDA and SQIVND (reference sequence). V shed 5 bases and J shed 2 bases, with 1 base lying between them. This CDR3 is 12 amino acids long. CDR3 residues: CASSAGANVLTF. As DNA, the CDR3 is TGTGCCAGTAGTGCTGGGGCCAACGTCCTGACTTTC. Full variable domain (outside the CDR3, taken from reference TRBV19 and TRBJ2-6): DGGITQSPKYLFRKEGQNVTLSCEQNLNHDAMYWYRQDPGQGLRLIYYSQIVNDFQKGDIAEGYSVSREKKESFPLTVTSAQKNPTAFYLCASSAGANVLTFGAGSRLTVL.

V gene TRBV30 combines with J gene TRBJ1-4; perhaps TRBD1 as D (5 bases). The CDR3 consists of 14 residues. Trimming took 1 base from V and 9 from J, leaving 15 bases between them. CDR1 GTSNPN and CDR2 SVGIG come from the germline V gene (reference sequence). The chain's CDR3 is CAWSAGDVPKKLFF. CDR3 sequence (DNA): TGTGCCTGGAGTGCCGGGGACGTCCCAAAAAAACTGTTTTTT. Based on the CDR3 plus reference TRBV30 and TRBJ1-4, the full variable domain is SQTIHQWPATLVQPVGSPLSLECTVEGTSNPNLYWYRQAAGRGLQLLFYSVGIGQISSEVPQNLSASRPQDRQFILSSKKLLLSDSGFYLCAWSAGDVPKKLFFGSGTQLSVL.

The chain combines TRBV27 with TRBJ1-1, with 8 nucleotides matching TRBD1. J was trimmed by 4 bases and V by 4 bases; bases with no gene match: 2. Germline CDR1 reads MNHEY; CDR2 reads SMNVEV (reference sequence). The CDR3 is 13 amino acids. CDR3 DNA: TGTGCCAGCAGTTGGACAGGGAGCACTGAAGCTTTCTTT. It encodes CASSWTGSTEAFF.

The chain employs TRBV9 and TRBJ2-5, with 10 positions matching TRBD2. V shed 4 bases and J 3 bases; nucleotides not matched to a gene: 3. The CDR3 is 14 amino acids. Germline V gene data show CDR1 as SGDLS and CDR2 as YYNGEE. Written as DNA, the CDR3 is TGTGCCAGCAGCATCAGCGGGGGGGAAGAGACCCAGTACTTC. Its protein product is CASSISGGEETQYF.